The 24 T cell receptor beta chains below were found in one sample sequenced in a study of post-analysis software for immune sequencing data. General observations from the study: Patients used about 5 TRBV segments, including TRBV5-6, TRBV5-1 and TRBV20-1, more often than controls.

Their antigen targets remain unknown. Every TCR beta cDNA library bore unique molecular identifiers. Using its own MiXCR run on the PCR reads, TCRdb lists one record per CDR3 protein. The sample gives about 680,000 distinct CDR3 sequences, around 64% of which show up once; around 11% is in the top ten. Sequenced material: blood. These receptors all come from a girl aged 2-15 years with multiple sclerosis.

This clonotype was counted between two and nine times. The J gene is TRBJ2-5, the V gene TRBV20-1; perhaps TRBD1 as D (5 bases). V lost 0 bases to trimming and J lost 5 bases, with 19 bases between them. CDR3 size: 16 residues. Germline CDR1 and CDR2: DFQATT and SNEGSKA (reference sequence). The CDR3 loop is CSARDPAAGPPETQYF. The CDR3 DNA follows: TGCAGTGCTAGAGATCCTGCCGCAGGGCCCCCGGAGACCCAGTACTTC.

The rearrangement uses TRBV6-5 and TRBJ2-1; 9 bases line up with TRBD2. The CDR3 covers 17 residues. V was pared by 1 base and J by 4 bases, with 8 bases of the junction left unmatched. The V gene's germline CDR1 is MNHEY and CDR2 SVGAGI. In nucleotides, the CDR3 is TGTGCCAGCAGTTACTTAGAAAGACTAGCGGAGTACAATGAGCAGTTCTTC. As protein: CASSYLERLAEYNEQFF.

V and J are TRBV6-5 and TRBJ2-7; D might be TRBD2 (5 bases). V was trimmed by 6 bases and J by 5 bases, leaving 17 bases between them. This CDR3 spans 14 amino acids. Germline V lookup: CDR1 MNHEY, CDR2 SVGAGI. In DNA, the CDR3 is TGTGCCAGCAGCCGCTCGGCGGGTTCGGACGAGCAGTACTTC. Amino acids: CASSRSAGSDEQYF.

This clonotype has only one observation. The V and J genes are TRBV2 and TRBJ2-3; 8 nucleotides align to TRBD2. Per germline, CDR1 SNHLY and CDR2 FYNNEI. This CDR3 is 14 amino acids long. The junction had 10 bases not matched to a gene; V was cut back by 6 bases and J by 8 bases. This CDR3 is CASSTSGYSGTQYF. For the CDR3, the DNA is TGTGCCAGCAGCACTAGCGGCTATAGCGGTACGCAGTATTTT. Supplemented by reference TRBV2 and TRBJ2-3, the full variable domain reads EPEVTQTPSHQVTQMGQEVILRCVPISNHLYFYWYRQILGQKVEFLVSFYNNEISEKSEIFDDQFSVERPDGSNFTLKIRSTKLEDSAMYFCASSTSGYSGTQYFGPGTRLTVL.

The V gene is TRBV12-5, the J gene TRBJ2-5; the D gene could be TRBD1 or TRBD2 (6 bases each). V was cut by 0 bases and J by 1 base, with 15 bases left in between. Germline loops: CDR1 LGHNT, CDR2 FRNRAP. The CDR3 is 17 residues long. The CDR3 sequence is CASGLVLGGRTQETQYF. CDR3 in DNA: TGTGCTAGTGGTTTGGTACTAGGGGGGAGGACCCAAGAGACCCAGTACTTC.

The V gene is TRBV6-5, the J gene TRBJ2-3; D possibly matches TRBD1 or TRBD2 (6 bases each). The V end was cut by 6 bases, the J end by 5 bases, with 15 bases between. CDR1 is MNHEY and CDR2 is SVGAGI in the germline V gene. The CDR3 loop spans 14 amino acids. The CDR3 reads CASSIRGRGDTQYF. Written as DNA, the CDR3 is TGTGCCAGCAGCATCCGGGGGCGCGGAGATACGCAGTATTTT.

V and J are TRBV5-1 and TRBJ2-5, with 7 bases aligning to TRBD1. The DNA end lines up better with TRBJ2-7; the J call may be wrong. There are 14 residues in the CDR3. Germline V CDR1 and CDR2: SGHRS, YFSETQ. In DNA form, the CDR3 reads TGCGCCAGCAGCTCGGAACAGGGGACCGACGAGCAGTACTTC. Amino acids: CASSSEQGTDEQYF.

This chain links TRBV20-1 with TRBJ2-7; D might be TRBD2 (5 bases). The V and J ends lost 3 bases and 2 bases respectively, with 14 bases between them. The CDR3 runs to 14 residues. The germline V gene encodes CDR1 DFQATT and CDR2 SNEGSKA (reference sequence). The CDR3 DNA reads as TGCAGTGCTAGCAAGGACTCTCGAACCTACGAGCAGTACTTC. It encodes CSASKDSRTYEQYF.

This chain connects TRBV4-1 to TRBJ2-1; no definite D call. The germline V gene encodes CDR1 MGHRA and CDR2 YSYEKL. This CDR3 has 13 residues. Deletions cut 2 bases from V and 7 bases from J, with 9 bases between. In DNA, the CDR3 is TGCGCCAGCAGCCAATTACCCCATAATGAGCAGTTCTTC. Translating gives CASSQLPHNEQFF.

This clonotype is a singleton in its sample. The chain is built from TRBV11-3 and TRBJ2-3; D unclear. V lost 0 bases to trimming and J lost 8 bases, with 9 bases between them. The CDR3 covers 13 residues. The germline V gene encodes CDR1 SGHNT and CDR2 YENEEA. The CDR3 bases are TGTGCCAGCAGCTTAGACGGCGCTGGTACGCAGTATTTT. This encodes CASSLDGAGTQYF.

V and J are TRBV28 and TRBJ2-7, with 7 bases matching TRBD1. CDR3 length equals 14 residues. From germline, CDR1 is MDHEN and CDR2 SYDVKM. Trimming cost V 1 base and J 7 bases; bases outside gene matches: 7. DNA of the CDR3: TGTGCCAGCAGTTTATATGCAGGGGGTAAAGAGCAGTACTTC. Residues: CASSLYAGGKEQYF.

The chain carries TRBV7-9 and TRBJ2-1; 11 nucleotides match TRBD2. Germline trimming cut 3 bases from V and 6 bases from J; bases unmatched to any gene: 13. Germline loops: CDR1 SEHNR, CDR2 FQNEAQ (reference sequence). CDR3 length: 18 residues. CDR3 DNA: TGTGCCAGCAGCTTCCCTACTAGCGGGAGAAGAGGAGGCAATGAGCAGTTCTTC. Its protein is CASSFPTSGRRGGNEQFF.

Notes on this clonotype: The DNA is omitted, as the CDR3 cannot be located on it reliably, and the CDR3 follows TCRdb's listing. The chain has TRBV7-2 and TRBJ1-1. The CDR3 has 16 amino acids, counting both end residues. Looked up from germline, CDR1 is SGHTA and CDR2 is FQGNSA. The CDR3 sequence: CASSFGPGRANTEAFF.

V gene TRBV24-1 combines with J gene TRBJ2-3, with 12 nucleotides matching TRBD1. Germline V gene sequence: CDR1 KGHDR, CDR2 SFDVKD. J lost 5 bases, V lost 5 bases, and 10 bases had no gene match. The CDR3 is made up of 17 amino acids. CDR3 region: CATSALGGQGAGDTQYF. CDR3 sequence (DNA): TGTGCCACCAGTGCTCTGGGGGGACAGGGGGCAGGAGATACGCAGTATTTT.

V gene TRBV5-1 combines with J gene TRBJ2-5; D may be TRBD2 (7 bases). The better agreement between TRBJ2-1 and the DNA end casts doubt on the J call. Germline CDR1 SGHRS, CDR2 YFSETQ. The length of the CDR3 is 14 residues. CDR3 in DNA: TGCGCCAGCAGCTTGTGGGGGGGCCAAGAGACCCAGTTCTTC. Protein: CASSLWGGQETQFF.

The V call is TRBV27, the J call TRBJ2-7, with 7 bases fitting TRBD1. The germline V gene has CDR1 MNHEY and CDR2 SMNVEV (reference sequence). The trim removed 8 bases at V and 4 bases at J, leaving 11 bases unmatched. The CDR3 is 14 residues long. CDR3 residues: CASGQGGAWYEQYF. The DNA of the CDR3 is TGTGCCAGCGGTCAAGGGGGCGCATGGTACGAGCAGTACTTC.

A single count supports this clonotype. This rearrangement joins TRBV12-3 or TRBV12-4 to TRBJ2-6; D may be TRBD1 (5 bases). The length of the CDR3 is 15 residues. Trimming left V 3 bases short and J 2 bases short, with 8 bases between. CDR3 sequence (DNA): TGTGCCAGCAGTTTGAAGGGGCCTGGGGCCAACGTCCTGACTTTC. It encodes CASSLKGPGANVLTF.

This chain uses TRBV4-1 with TRBJ1-2; 10 bases fit TRBD1. From germline, CDR1 is MGHRA and CDR2 YSYEKL. This CDR3 spans 16 amino acids. The ends lost 4 bases at V and 5 bases at J; junction bases unmatched: 10. CDR3: CASSPAPGQGLYGYTF. The CDR3 DNA reads as TGCGCCAGCAGCCCCGCTCCGGGACAGGGGTTATATGGCTACACCTTC.

The chain combines TRBV28 with TRBJ2-3; D is possibly TRBD1 (6 bases). V was clipped by 4 bases and J by 1 base, with 12 bases between them. The CDR3 length is 15 residues. The germline CDR1 and CDR2 sequences are MDHEN and SYDVKM. Written as DNA, the CDR3 is TGTGCCAGCAGTTCGGCCGGGACACGCACAGATACGCAGTATTTT. It specifies CASSSAGTRTDTQYF.

The CDR3 loop is CASSGTGRSYEQYF. The CDR3 nucleotides read TGCGCCAGCAGCGGGACAGGGCGATCCTACGAGCAGTACTTC. The rearrangement uses TRBV5-1 and TRBJ2-7; 9 bases match TRBD1. V lost 4 bases, J lost 1 base, and 3 bases stayed unmatched. The CDR3 contains 14 residues. Looked up from germline, CDR1 is SGHRS and CDR2 is YFSETQ.

Worth noting for this clonotype: A read error may explain this, as a much larger clone is one base away. V and J are TRBV27 and TRBJ2-4; tentatively, D is TRBD2 (6 bases). The germline gives CDR1 MNHEY, CDR2 SMNVEV (reference sequence). This CDR3 is built from 16 residues. The CDR3 coding sequence is TGTACCGCCGGGACGGGCAACCCCCAGGGTTGGAGGGAGCAGTACTTC. It codes for CTAGTGNPQGWREQYF.

The CDR3 loop is CASSPELGGYEQYF. In DNA, the CDR3 is TGCGCCAGCAGCCCAGAATTAGGGGGGTACGAGCAGTACTTC. V and J are TRBV4-1 and TRBJ2-7; TRBD1 or TRBD2 may be the D gene (6 bases each). This CDR3 has 14 amino acids. Germline CDR1 MGHRA, CDR2 YSYEKL. The ends were cut back, 4 bases at V and 4 bases at J, with 14 bases in the middle.

The rearrangement links TRBV7-2 to TRBJ2-1, with D tentatively TRBD1 (5 bases). This CDR3 is 13 amino acids long. The V gene's germline CDR1 is SGHTA and CDR2 FQGNSA. V lost 3 bases and J lost 9, with 12 bases in between. CDR3 region: CASSFQGFGEQFF. For the CDR3, the DNA is TGTGCCAGCAGCTTCCAGGGTTTTGGTGAGCAGTTCTTC.

This clonotype came up a few times. V gene TRBV6-2 or TRBV6-3 combines with J gene TRBJ2-1; D gene ambiguous. Per the germline V gene, CDR1 is MNHEY and CDR2 is SVGEGT. The CDR3 has 14 residues. Trimming took off 5 bases at V and 1 base at J, with 9 bases between the two ends. In DNA, the CDR3 is TGTGCCAGCAGTCCCCAAGCGTCCTACAATGAGCAGTTCTTC. Protein product: CASSPQASYNEQFF.